The source of this T cell receptor beta chain is a study of blood T cell repertoires in COVID-19. Across the study: Both acute and convalescent COVID-19 samples were obtained from the United States, Italy and Spain.

This CDR3 is built from 14 residues. The V gene lost 0 bases and the J gene lost 6 bases, with 12 bases spanning the gap. Germline lookup yields CDR1 SGHDT and CDR2 YYEEEE. This clone was detected only once. Libraries were prepared by immunoSEQ multiplex PCR; TCRdb keeps only in-frame clonotypes and omits some of them. The sample includes a few hundred thousand clones, around four fifths of them seen just once. The specimen was peripheral blood. This chain connects TRBV5-6 to TRBJ1-2; unclear D gene. The TCR was taken from a man aged 45 to 65 with active or convalescent COVID-19. CDR3 in DNA: TGTGCCAGCAGCTTGGGTCCAGGCCCAGATGGCTACACCTTC. It codes for CASSLGPGPDGYTF.